Presented here are 3 T cell receptor beta chains from one specimen sequenced in a study of response to subunit inactivated influenza vaccine (dated by TCRdb to 2016 to 2018). The library was prepared using RT-PCR. Reads for this sample came from an Illumina HiSeq 2500. The raw public reads went through TCRdb reprocessing: fastp at Q25, MiXCR clone calling, in-frame beta chains kept. Entries that share a CDR3 protein sequence are merged under the most common genes and DNA. A total of approximately 700,000 distinct CDR3 sequences appear in this sample, about a sixth of them only once. Around 10% of the sample goes to the ten largest clones. Sequenced here: PBMCs from blood, sampled about 12 days after vaccination. The receptor source for this set is a man in his fifties who received an inactivated influenza vaccine. Donor details come from another sample of the same person, matched by shared clones.

This chain links TRBV12-3 or TRBV12-4 with TRBJ1-3; D unclear. There are 15 residues in the CDR3. Between the trimmed V and J ends, which lost 1 base and 0 bases, there was a span of 7 bases. CDR3 in amino acids: CASSLVDYSGNTIYF. CDR3 in DNA: TGTGCCAGCAGTTTAGTGGACTACTCTGGAAACACCATATATTTT.

This clonotype was detected only a few times. This chain connects TRBV12-3 or TRBV12-4 to TRBJ2-1; TRBD2 matches 9 bases. This CDR3 region has 15 residues. With 4 bases clipped from V and 7 bases from J, the junction kept 8 bases outside the gene matches. The CDR3 spells CASSSWREGRNEQFF. The CDR3 coding sequence is TGTGCCAGCAGTTCGTGGCGGGAGGGCCGAAATGAGCAGTTCTTC.

This rearrangement joins TRBV29-1 to TRBJ1-4; D might be TRBD1 (5 bases). Germline V gene data show CDR1 as SQVTM and CDR2 as ANQGSEA. Trimming pared 6 bases from V and 3 bases from J, leaving 11 bases between. The CDR3 runs to 13 residues. The CDR3 DNA sequence: TGCAGCGTCAACGAGGGACCTAATGAAAAACTGTTTTTT. Protein sequence: CSVNEGPNEKLFF.